The T cell receptor beta chain under discussion was sequenced for a study of shared clonotypes between healthy human individuals. Study observations and caveats: Clonotype sharing among donors, it was expected, would be affected by sequencing depth.

Of note for this clone: Its matching antigen is unknown.

CD45RO negativity and positive selection for CCR7 defined naive CD8 cells, a population that excluded terminally differentiated effector memory CD45RA+ cells. Profiling relied on immunoSEQ multiplex PCR, and the TCRdb table lists in-frame clones only, not all of them. The data hold some 2 million clones, with about 95% observed a single time. Between the trimmed V and J ends, which lost 6 bases and 7 bases, there was a span of 15 bases. The germline V gene has CDR1 SQVTM and CDR2 ANQGSEA. The CDR3 runs 12 residues. The sample taken for sequencing was naive CD8+ T cells sorted from blood. The clonotype originates from a man younger than 35 in good health. V is TRBV29-1 and J is TRBJ1-2; D not resolved. CDR3 DNA: TGCAGCGTGGATCGGGGTTTCGGTGGCTACACCTTC. Its translation: CSVDRGFGGYTF.